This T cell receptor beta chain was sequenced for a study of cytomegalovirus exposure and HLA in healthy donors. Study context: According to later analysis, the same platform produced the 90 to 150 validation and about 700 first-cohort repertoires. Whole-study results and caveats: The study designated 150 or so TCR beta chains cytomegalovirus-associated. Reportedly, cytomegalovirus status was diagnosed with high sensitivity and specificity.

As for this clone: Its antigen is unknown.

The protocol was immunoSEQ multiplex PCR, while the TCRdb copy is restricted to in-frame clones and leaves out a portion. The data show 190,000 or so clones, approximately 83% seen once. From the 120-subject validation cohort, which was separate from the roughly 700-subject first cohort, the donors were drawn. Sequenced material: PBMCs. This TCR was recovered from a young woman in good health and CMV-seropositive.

The CDR3 reads CASSLVVAGIYNEQFF. The DNA for the CDR3 is TGTGCCAGCAGCTTAGTTGTAGCGGGGATCTACAATGAGCAGTTCTTC. The chain joins TRBV11-2 to TRBJ2-1; 8 bases line up with TRBD2. The CDR3 consists of 16 residues. The germline gives CDR1 SGHAT, CDR2 FQNNGV. V gave up 1 base and J gave up 3 bases; unmatched junction bases: 5.